The 32 T cell receptor beta chains below all came from one sample that was sequenced in a study of post-analysis software for immune sequencing data. TCR beta cDNA libraries included unique molecular identifiers. MiXCR was run by TCRdb on the PCR reads, yielding one entry per CDR3 protein. The sample holds some 240,000 distinct CDR3 sequences; 36% are singletons and the top ten take 4% to 6%. Whole-study results and caveats: Roughly five TRBV segments were more frequent in patients than controls; TRBV5-6, TRBV5-1 and TRBV20-1 belonged to this group.

What these receptors recognize is not known. Sequencing used blood. Receptors originate from a girl between 5 and 17 years old with multiple sclerosis.

The rearrangement uses TRBV5-1 and TRBJ2-1; 7 positions agree with TRBD2. Germline V gene sequence: CDR1 SGHRS, CDR2 YFSETQ. The junction had 22 bases not matched to a gene; V was cut back by 1 base and J by 15 bases. This CDR3 has 17 residues. This CDR3 is CASSLSPTGPEAGRPFF. Here the CDR3 DNA reads TGCGCCAGCAGCTTGTCCCCAACCGGGCCTGAAGCGGGGCGCCCGTTCTTC.

The CDR3, as DNA: TGTGCCAGCAGCCAAGACGGCCGTTTGAACACTGAAGCTTTCTTT. This codes for CASSQDGRLNTEAFF. This sequence joins TRBV7-2 and TRBJ1-1, with unresolved D. V was clipped by 5 bases and J by 0 bases, with 13 bases between them. Per the germline V gene, CDR1 is SGHTA and CDR2 is FQGNSA. The CDR3 loop spans 15 amino acids.

V usage is TRBV9 and J usage is TRBJ2-3; D is possibly TRBD2 (5 bases). The CDR3 spans 16 residues. Trimming removed 0 bases from V and 0 bases from J, with 11 bases in between. Germline loops: CDR1 SGDLS, CDR2 YYNGEE. CDR3 protein: CASSVAGGASTDTQYF. CDR3 nucleotides: TGTGCCAGCAGCGTAGCAGGAGGAGCTAGCACAGATACGCAGTATTTT.

On this clonotype itself: It may be a read error: a sequence one base away is much more abundant. The CDR3 loop is CASGLAPDRYNEQFF. As DNA, the CDR3 is TGCGCCAGCGGCTTGGCACCGGACAGATACAATGAGCAGTTCTTC. The chain links TRBV5-1 to TRBJ2-1, with D perhaps matching TRBD1 (6 bases). The V gene's germline CDR1 is SGHRS and CDR2 YFSETQ. The CDR3 contains 15 residues.

V usage is TRBV5-4 and J usage is TRBJ2-5; D is undetermined. The CDR3 runs to 16 residues. The germline V gene has CDR1 SGHNT and CDR2 YYREEE (reference sequence). Trimming removed 0 bases from V and 5 bases from J, with 17 bases in between. The CDR3 DNA sequence: TGTGCCAGCAGCTTGGCCGGCAGTTTGAGGTCGGAGACCCAGTACTTC. The encoded protein is CASSLAGSLRSETQYF.

V is TRBV6-6 and J is TRBJ2-5, with TRBD1 identical over 7 bases. The CDR3 length is 13 residues. V lost 6 bases, J lost 11 bases, and 12 bases stayed unmatched. Germline V gene sequence: CDR1 MNHNY, CDR2 SVGAGI (reference sequence). CDR3 sequence: CASSQRGREEQYF. CDR3 coding DNA: TGTGCCAGCAGCCAAAGGGGGCGAGAGGAGCAGTACTTC.

This clonotype was found many times. This chain uses TRBV4-2 with TRBJ2-5; 8 bases match TRBD2. Germline V gene data show CDR1 as LGHNA and CDR2 as YNFKEQ. The CDR3 runs to 16 residues. J gave up 2 bases and V 3 bases, and 8 bases lay outside the gene matches. Here the CDR3 reads CASSQEGGGGQETQYF. Written as DNA, the CDR3 is TGTGCCAGCAGCCAGGAAGGCGGCGGGGGGCAAGAGACCCAGTACTTC.

The rearrangement joins TRBV12-3 or TRBV12-4 to TRBJ2-5, with 7 nucleotides matching TRBD2. This CDR3 is built from 16 residues. The V and J ends lost 6 bases and 3 bases, in that order; junction bases with no gene match: 13. Here the CDR3 reads CASRTRGDSGKETQYF. CDR3 bases: TGTGCCAGCAGAACCCGGGGGGATAGCGGCAAAGAGACCCAGTACTTC.

On this clonotype itself: A read error may be the cause here, since a much bigger clone is one base away. The V call is TRBV19, the J call TRBJ1-5; D possibly corresponds to TRBD1 (6 bases). This CDR3 is built from 16 residues. Germline V gene lookup returns CDR1 LNHDA and CDR2 SQIVND (reference sequence). CDR3 sequence (DNA): TGTTCCAGTAGTACCTTCGGACAGATGAGCAATCAGCCCCAGCATTTT. Translated, it gives CSSSTFGQMSNQPQHF.

Many counts were recorded for this clonotype. This chain connects TRBV6-1 to TRBJ2-1; 8 bases match TRBD1. This CDR3 contains 15 residues. The V and J ends lost 8 bases and 4 bases, in that order; junction bases with no gene match: 10. Germline V gene data show CDR1 as MNHNS and CDR2 as SASEGT. DNA for the CDR3: TGTGCCAGCGGGAGAAGAGACAGGGGATACAATGAGCAGTTCTTC. Translation: CASGRRDRGYNEQFF.

The chain carries TRBV5-1 and TRBJ2-5; 9 bases line up with TRBD2. Per germline, CDR1 SGHRS and CDR2 YFSETQ. The CDR3 length is 16 residues. Trimming cost V 0 bases and J 2 bases; bases outside gene matches: 5. The CDR3 loop is CASSLEGLATQETQYF. In nucleotides, the CDR3 is TGCGCCAGCAGCTTGGAAGGACTAGCGACACAAGAGACCCAGTACTTC.

The CDR3 sequence is CASSHRGGEKLFF. CDR3 coding DNA: TGTGCCAGCAGCCACAGGGGAGGTGAAAAACTGTTTTTT. The chain has TRBV14 and TRBJ1-4; possibly TRBD1 for D (6 bases). Germline V CDR1 and CDR2: SGHDN, FVKESK. The ends were cut back, 3 bases at V and 7 bases at J, with 9 bases in the middle. The length of the CDR3 is 13 residues.

For this clonotype: Mismatch with germline at one junction end may stem from a read error. The V call is TRBV10-3, the J call TRBJ1-1; D gene uncertain. CDR1 ENHRY and CDR2 SYGVKD come from the germline V gene. The CDR3 contains 17 residues. The CDR3 protein is CAISEYSGPTSNAEAFF. The DNA for the CDR3 is TGTGCCATCAGCGAGTACTCCGGACCTACCTCGAACGCTGAAGCTTTCTTT.

Turning to this clonotype: This CDR3 is missing its conserved last phenylalanine or tryptophan, likely due to a read error. This chain links TRBV27 with TRBJ2-1; D may correspond to TRBD1 or TRBD2 (6 bases each). Germline V gene sequence: CDR1 MNHEY, CDR2 SMNVEV (reference sequence). This CDR3 is 16 amino acids long. V gave up 6 bases and J gave up 7 bases, with 22 bases separating them. The CDR3 sequence is CASSQGRGPGLNEQFC. CDR3 nucleotides: TGTGCCAGCAGCCAGGGCAGGGGACCGGGACTGAATGAGCAGTTCTGC.

For the CDR3, the DNA is TGCAGTGCCAGTGGCCCGAAGCATAGCAATCAGCCCCAGCATTTT. It is translated as CSASGPKHSNQPQHF. The gene calls are TRBV20-1 and TRBJ1-5, with unresolved D. Per germline, CDR1 DFQATT and CDR2 SNEGSKA (reference sequence). V was pared by 6 bases and J by 0 bases, with 15 bases between. CDR3 size: 15 residues.

With regard to this clonotype: A much larger clone differs from this one at a single base, so this may be a read error. The gene calls are TRBV12-3 or TRBV12-4 and TRBJ1-6; perhaps TRBD1 as D (6 bases). The ends were cut back, 6 bases at V and 10 bases at J, with 16 bases in the middle. The CDR3 loop spans 14 amino acids. The CDR3 reads CASRLDSRKSPLHF. DNA of the CDR3: TGTGCCAGCAGGCTGGACAGCAGAAAGTCACCCCTCCACTTT.

A few counts support this clonotype. This may be a read error, as it is one base from a much larger clone. Here the CDR3 reads CAISGEGHRSGANVRTF. As DNA, the CDR3 is TGTGCCATCAGTGGGGAGGGGCATCGCTCTGGGGCCAACGTCCGGACTTTC. This chain uses TRBV10-3 with TRBJ2-6; 7 nucleotides match TRBD2. This CDR3 is built from 17 residues. CDR1 and CDR2 (germline): ENHRY, SYGVKD.

This clonotype has only a few counts. The chain links TRBV7-9 to TRBJ1-1; D is perhaps TRBD1 (6 bases). The CDR3 has 14 amino acids. Germline V gene sequence: CDR1 SEHNR, CDR2 FQNEAQ (reference sequence). V was shortened by 1 base and J by 6 bases, with 12 bases between the two germline ends. The CDR3 spells CASSLDGRGPEAFF. The CDR3 DNA follows: TGTGCCAGCAGCTTAGACGGCAGGGGCCCTGAAGCTTTCTTT.

In regard to this clonotype: This sequence may be a read error, since a much larger clone differs from it by one base. The chain employs TRBV29-1 and TRBJ1-2; D remains unclear. Germline V gives CDR1 SQVTM, CDR2 ANQGSEA. The CDR3 totals 11 residues. For the CDR3, the DNA is TGCAGCGTTGAAGTCGACTATGGCAACACCTTC. Its protein is CSVEVDYGNTF.

A remark on this clonotype: A much larger clone differs by one base, so this may be a read error. V usage is TRBV12-3 or TRBV12-4 and J usage is TRBJ2-7; 9 bases fit TRBD2. Trimming removed 2 bases from V and 7 bases from J; junction bases left unmatched: 12. CDR3 length: 16 amino acids. The CDR3 here is CASSLRAGGWNNEQYF. CDR3 coding DNA: TGTGCCAGCAGTTTAAGGGCGGGAGGGTGGAATAATGAGCAGTACTTC.

The chain employs TRBV6-1 and TRBJ2-2, with no clear D. Trimming stripped 7 bases from V and 0 bases from J, with 9 bases between. This CDR3 has 14 amino acids. Germline V lookup: CDR1 MNHNS, CDR2 SASEGT. CDR3 protein: CASIGKANTGELFF. CDR3 nucleotides: TGTGCCAGCATTGGGAAAGCGAACACCGGGGAGCTGTTTTTT.

The J gene is TRBJ2-1, the V gene TRBV15; 9 positions match TRBD2. V was pared by 3 bases and J by 7 bases, with 13 bases of the junction left unmatched. Germline-derived CDR1 and CDR2 are LNHNV and YYDKDF (reference sequence). CDR3 size: 17 residues. The CDR3 DNA reads as TGTGCCACCAGCAGGGGGTTGGAGGGCGGGGGGGGGAATGAGCAGTTCTTC. It yields the protein CATSRGLEGGGGNEQFF.

Many counts were recorded for this clonotype. This may arise from a read error, as a much more abundant clone is one base away. The rearrangement joins TRBV5-1 to TRBJ2-1; D not resolved. V lost 3 bases and J 15 bases, leaving 19 bases between the germline ends. The CDR3 length is 13 residues. Looked up from germline, CDR1 is SGHRS and CDR2 is YFSETQ. This CDR3 reads CASSSNERGWWFF. CDR3 bases: TGCGCCAGCAGCTCAAACGAGCGCGGATGGTGGTTCTTC.

This clonotype was counted ten times or more. The rearrangement uses TRBV15 and TRBJ2-1, with TRBD1 as a possible D gene (6 bases). V lost 0 bases and J lost 5, with 17 bases in between. The CDR3 is 17 residues long. Looked up from germline, CDR1 is LNHNV and CDR2 is YYDKDF (reference sequence). The CDR3 sequence is CATSRDGGGGQNNEQFF. In DNA form, the CDR3 reads TGTGCCACCAGCAGAGATGGGGGCGGAGGCCAGAACAATGAGCAGTTCTTC.

This clonotype was detected once. The V gene is TRBV29-1, the J gene TRBJ2-5; tentatively, D is TRBD2 (6 bases). V lost 1 base and J lost 5, with 8 bases in between. Per the germline V gene, CDR1 is SQVTM and CDR2 is ANQGSEA. The CDR3 length is 12 residues. CDR3 DNA sequence: TGCAGCGTTGAAGCGGGAGTTGAGACCCAGTACTTC. Protein product: CSVEAGVETQYF.

This clonotype was seen a few times. Just one base apart from a much larger clone, this may be a read error. V and J are TRBV3-1 and TRBJ1-2, with 8 nucleotides matching TRBD1. The CDR3 is made up of 16 amino acids. The junction had 12 bases not matched to a gene; V was cut back by 1 base and J by 8 bases. CDR1 LGHDT and CDR2 YNNKEL come from the germline V gene (reference sequence). The CDR3 region is CASSQGAPGGVQGYTF. As DNA, the CDR3 is TGTGCCAGCAGCCAAGGGGCCCCAGGGGGCGTTCAGGGCTACACCTTC.

This clonotype was picked up many times. CDR3 bases: TGTGCCAGCAGTTACCGGCTTGGGACAACCACTGAAGCTTTCTTT. It specifies CASSYRLGTTTEAFF. This chain connects TRBV6-5 to TRBJ1-1; D possibly corresponds to TRBD1 (6 bases). V lost 2 bases and J 4 bases, leaving 14 bases between the germline ends. The CDR3 spans 15 residues. The V gene's germline CDR1 is MNHEY and CDR2 SVGAGI.

This clonotype was observed many times. The chain recombines TRBV9 with TRBJ1-3, with D possibly TRBD1 on 5 matching bases. Germline V CDR1 and CDR2: SGDLS, YYNGEE. The CDR3 is 17 residues long. Between the trimmed V and J ends, which lost 3 bases and 3 bases, there was a span of 19 bases. The CDR3 loop reads CASSGQGGPDNGNTIYF. In nucleotides, the CDR3 is TGTGCCAGCAGCGGCCAGGGAGGTCCGGATAATGGAAACACCATATATTTT.

The chain recombines TRBV7-3 with TRBJ2-1, with TRBD2 matching 10 bases. The V segment lost 6 bases and the J segment 3 bases; nucleotides outside the gene matches: 5. The length of the CDR3 is 15 residues. In germline, CDR1 is SGHTA, CDR2 FQGTGA. For the CDR3, the DNA is TGTGCCAGCAGTCGCCGGACTAGCGGCTACAATGAGCAGTTCTTC. It codes for CASSRRTSGYNEQFF.

This clonotype was seen many times. The chain employs TRBV6-5 and TRBJ2-7; TRBD2 might be the D (6 bases). Trimming stripped 0 bases from V and 0 bases from J, with 15 bases between. The V gene's germline CDR1 is MNHEY and CDR2 SVGAGI. The CDR3 extends over 17 amino acids. CDR3 nucleotide sequence: TGTGCCAGCAGTTACTCGTTTAGGACTATTAGCTCCTACGAGCAGTACTTC. Translated: CASSYSFRTISSYEQYF.

This sequence joins TRBV7-8 and TRBJ1-4; TRBD1 aligns across 9 bases. The CDR3 is 15 residues long. Germline V lookup: CDR1 SGHVS, CDR2 FQNEAQ. The ends lost 8 bases at V and 5 bases at J; junction bases unmatched: 9. DNA for the CDR3: TGTGCCAGCTCCCCCGTGACAGGGGGAAATGAAAAACTGTTTTTT. It is translated as CASSPVTGGNEKLFF.

This clonotype was seen only once. The chain has TRBV18 and TRBJ1-1; 7 bases align to TRBD1. V lost 4 bases, J lost 11 bases, and 7 bases stayed unmatched. The CDR3 has 12 residues. The germline CDR1 and CDR2 sequences are KGHSH and LQKENI. This CDR3 reads CASSRLDRVAFF. The CDR3, as DNA: TGTGCCAGCTCACGGCTTGACAGGGTCGCTTTCTTT. Variable domain in full (rest from reference TRBV18 and TRBJ1-1): NAGVMQNPRHLVRRRGQEARLRCSPMKGHSHVYWYRQLPEEGLKFMVYLQKENIIDESGMPKERFSAEFPKEGPSILRIQQVVRGDSAAYFCASSRLDRVAFFGQGTRLTVV.